The 24 T cell receptor beta chains presented below share a single source sample, sequenced in a study of blood T cells in healthy people across ages. Then a second PCR, running roughly 7 to 11 cycles, was carried out with a sample-barcoded 5' primer and a J-beta primer mix. TCRdb analysed the 5' RACE reads with MiXCR anew, one entry per CDR3 protein. This table holds about 1.8 million distinct CDR3 sequences, roughly 52% found once. Material for sequencing was blood. These receptors came from a woman in her 40s in good health.

Concerning this clonotype: The junction and the germline gene differ at one end; a read error may be behind it. The chain uses TRBV6-6 and TRBJ1-4, with 7 bases identical to TRBD1. Germline V CDR1 and CDR2: MNHNY, SVGAGI (reference sequence). CDR3 size: 14 residues. The CDR3 nucleotides are TGTGCCAGCATCCGCACACAGGGGTATGAAAAACCGTTTTTT. Its translation is CASIRTQGYEKPFF.

The rearrangement links TRBV6-2 or TRBV6-3 to TRBJ2-2, with 9 positions matching TRBD1. V lost 2 bases, J lost 1 base, and 14 bases stayed unmatched. CDR1 is MNHEY, CDR2 SVGEGT, per germline. There are 20 residues in the CDR3. The CDR3 DNA is TGTGCCAGCAGTTACACTCAGGGGACAGGGAGCATGAGGAACACCGGGGAGCTGTTTTTT. This codes for CASSYTQGTGSMRNTGELFF.

The chain employs TRBV7-2 and TRBJ1-2; the D is unclear. Germline values: CDR1 SGHTA, CDR2 FQGNSA. The length of the CDR3 is 15 residues. Trimming pared 5 bases from V and 2 bases from J, leaving 15 bases between. The CDR3 sequence is CASSLPRGSNYGYTF. Written as DNA, the CDR3 is TGTGCCAGCAGCCTCCCCCGAGGCTCCAACTATGGCTACACCTTC.

The gene calls are TRBV27 and TRBJ1-2, with D perhaps TRBD1 (5 bases). In germline, CDR1 is MNHEY, CDR2 SMNVEV (reference sequence). The CDR3 extends over 13 amino acids. Trimming pared 5 bases from V and 3 bases from J, leaving 10 bases between. The CDR3 DNA is TGTGCCAGCAGTCCACAGGAATACTATGGCTACACCTTC. This translates into CASSPQEYYGYTF.

The V call is TRBV7-2, the J call TRBJ2-7; D not certain. The CDR3 runs 14 residues. CDR1 SGHTA and CDR2 FQGNSA come from the germline V gene. The V end was cut by 5 bases, the J end by 2 bases, with 13 bases between. The CDR3 region is CASSVSSVAYEQYF. The CDR3 coding sequence is TGTGCCAGCAGCGTGTCGTCCGTCGCCTACGAGCAGTACTTC.

This chain links TRBV9 with TRBJ1-2, with 7 bases identical to TRBD1. CDR1 is SGDLS and CDR2 is YYNGEE in the germline V gene. V lost 3 bases, J lost 8 bases, and 10 bases stayed unmatched. This CDR3 has 14 residues. CDR3 DNA sequence: TGTGCCAGCAGCGCCTATGACAGGGTAGGCGGCTACACCTTC. Its protein product is CASSAYDRVGGYTF.

This clonotype came up a few times. The chain has TRBV28 and TRBJ2-7; 7 positions match TRBD1. Germline V lookup: CDR1 MDHEN, CDR2 SYDVKM. V was pared by 5 bases and J by 2 bases, with 9 bases of the junction left unmatched. This CDR3 has 15 residues. The CDR3 DNA follows: TGTGCCAGCAGTAGACCGGGACAGTCGACCTACGAGCAGTACTTC. Its protein is CASSRPGQSTYEQYF.

To note about this clonotype: Mismatch with germline at one junction end may stem from a read error. The chain is built from TRBV7-9 and TRBJ2-7, with unresolved D. The CDR3 loop spans 13 amino acids. Germline-derived CDR1 and CDR2 are SEHNR and FQNEAQ (reference sequence). In nucleotides, the CDR3 is TGTGCCGGCAGCTTAGGTGGGTTGTACGAGCAGTACTTC. Translated, it gives CAGSLGGLYEQYF.

This clonotype was counted only a few times. The chain uses TRBV7-2 and TRBJ1-2; D remains ambiguous. The CDR3 has 14 amino acids. Between the trimmed V and J ends, which lost 1 base and 8 bases, there was a span of 14 bases. Germline-derived CDR1 and CDR2 are SGHTA and FQGNSA. CDR3 in amino acids: CASSLGTEVAGYTF. The CDR3, as DNA: TGTGCCAGCAGCTTAGGTACAGAGGTGGCGGGCTACACCTTC. Full variable domain (rest looked up from reference TRBV7-2 and TRBJ1-2): GAGVSQSPSNKVTEKGKDVELRCDPISGHTALYWYRQSLGQGLEFLIYFQGNSAPDKSGLPSDRFSAERTGGSVSTLTIQRTQQEDSAVYLCASSLGTEVAGYTFGSGTRLTVV.

V usage is TRBV5-1 and J usage is TRBJ1-5, with a possible D match to TRBD1 (5 bases). The germline gives CDR1 SGHRS, CDR2 YFSETQ. V lost 3 bases and J 2 bases, leaving 12 bases between the germline ends. The CDR3 consists of 15 residues. The CDR3 here is CASSWGGDRNQPQHF. The CDR3 nucleotides read TGCGCCAGCAGCTGGGGGGGGGACCGCAATCAGCCCCAGCATTTT.

As concerns this clonotype: One end of the junction is discordant with germline, which a read error may explain. The V and J genes are TRBV7-9 and TRBJ2-1, with D possibly being TRBD2 (5 bases). This CDR3 is built from 15 residues. CDR1 is SEHNR, CDR2 FQNEAQ, per germline (reference sequence). The CDR3 DNA is TGTACCAGCAGCTTAAGACTACCACCGGGCAATGAGCAGTTCTTC. Its protein is CTSSLRLPPGNEQFF.

J is TRBJ1-2 and V is TRBV5-1; tentative D call: TRBD1 (6 bases). V was cut by 4 bases and J by 2 bases, with 12 bases left in between. This CDR3 region has 14 residues. Germline assignment: CDR1 SGHRS and CDR2 YFSETQ. The CDR3 nucleotides are TGCGCCAGCAGCCCGGTAGGGGGAAACTATGGCTACACCTTC. Protein: CASSPVGGNYGYTF.

The table lists this clonotype with many counts. DNA for the CDR3: TGTGCCAGCAGTTTAATAGCAGGGACGCAGTATTTT. Amino acids: CASSLIAGTQYF. The chain couples TRBV28 to TRBJ2-3; D may be TRBD1 (5 bases). Germline CDR1 and CDR2: MDHEN and SYDVKM. The ends were cut back, 2 bases at V and 9 bases at J, with 9 bases in the middle. The CDR3 spans 12 residues.

The rearrangement links TRBV24-1 to TRBJ1-2; 12 bases align to TRBD1. The CDR3 has 13 amino acids. Germline CDR1 reads KGHDR; CDR2 reads SFDVKD. Germline trimming cut 4 bases from V and 10 bases from J; bases unmatched to any gene: 3. Here the CDR3 reads CATSEGQGADYTF. CDR3 sequence (DNA): TGTGCCACCAGTGAGGGACAGGGGGCGGACTACACCTTC.

This chain joins TRBV4-3 and TRBJ1-2, with D possibly TRBD1 on 5 matching bases. Germline assignment: CDR1 LGHNA and CDR2 YSLEER. V gave up 0 bases and J gave up 6 bases, with 17 bases separating them. The CDR3 totals 16 residues. The CDR3 sequence is CASSQDGTGFWNGYTF. As DNA, the CDR3 is TGCGCCAGCAGCCAAGATGGGACCGGATTTTGGAATGGCTACACCTTC.

The J gene is TRBJ1-5, the V gene TRBV6-1; no firm D call. Trimming removed 6 bases at V and 0 bases at J, with 27 bases between. The CDR3 consists of 20 residues. The germline V gene has CDR1 MNHNS and CDR2 SASEGT. CDR3 loop: CASSPLRASQFADSNQPQHF. The CDR3 DNA reads TGTGCCAGCAGCCCCCTTCGGGCCTCACAATTCGCAGATAGCAATCAGCCCCAGCATTTT.

The genes are TRBV15 and TRBJ1-2; TRBD1 might be the D (6 bases). Trimming shortened V by 3 bases and J by 8 bases, and 13 bases separated the two germline ends. The CDR3 is 13 amino acids. Germline V gene data show CDR1 as LNHNV and CDR2 as YYDKDF (reference sequence). The CDR3 nucleotides are TGTGCCACCAGCAGGGCGGGGGGCGAGGGCTACACCTTC. It translates to CATSRAGGEGYTF.

At least ten counts were recorded for this clonotype. It may be a read error: a sequence one base away is much more abundant. This chain links TRBV6-2 or TRBV6-3 with TRBJ2-3; D gene ambiguous. Trimming cost V 5 bases and J 2 bases, with 11 bases left between them. The CDR3 contains 14 residues. Germline V gene lookup returns CDR1 MNHEY and CDR2 SVGEGT. CDR3: CASSGVGPTDTQYF. The CDR3 nucleotides are TGTGCCAGCAGTGGGGTCGGACCCACAGATACGCAGTATTTT.

This chain uses TRBV5-6 with TRBJ2-2; 9 bases match TRBD2. V lost 2 bases, J lost 6 bases, and 2 bases stayed unmatched. The CDR3 runs 14 residues. The V gene's germline CDR1 is SGHDT and CDR2 YYEEEE. CDR3 residues: CASSFLAGAGELFF. In DNA, the CDR3 is TGTGCCAGCAGCTTCTTAGCGGGGGCCGGGGAGCTGTTTTTT.

This clonotype was recorded once. This rearrangement joins TRBV4-1 to TRBJ2-3; 9 bases align to TRBD2. J was trimmed by 2 bases and V by 0 bases; bases with no gene match: 6. Germline CDR1 and CDR2: MGHRA and YSYEKL. The CDR3 runs 17 residues. CDR3 sequence (DNA): TGCGCCAGCAGCCAAGAGGGGACTAGCAGCCACACAGATACGCAGTATTTT. This gives the protein CASSQEGTSSHTDTQYF.

This clonotype was seen repeatedly, ten times or more. The V call is TRBV6-2 or TRBV6-3, the J call TRBJ2-1; no clear D gene. The CDR3 has 11 amino acids. The V and J ends lost 6 bases and 5 bases respectively, with 5 bases between them. Per the germline V gene, CDR1 is MNHEY and CDR2 is SVGEGT. CDR3 protein: CASSPHNEQFF. The DNA for the CDR3 is TGTGCCAGCAGCCCTCACAATGAGCAGTTCTTC.

The CDR3 sequence: CASSPRKVRDRAYQETQYF. As DNA, the CDR3 is TGTGCCAGCAGCCCCAGGAAAGTTAGGGACAGGGCGTACCAAGAGACCCAGTACTTC. The V call is TRBV4-2, the J call TRBJ2-5; 9 bases map to TRBD1. The CDR3 has 19 residues. The V gene's germline CDR1 is LGHNA and CDR2 YNFKEQ. Trimming at V came to 4 bases and at J to 0 bases, leaving 15 bases not matched to a gene.

The J gene is TRBJ2-7, the V gene TRBV6-6; perhaps TRBD2 as D (6 bases). Germline V gene lookup returns CDR1 MNHNY and CDR2 SVGAGI (reference sequence). V gave up 2 bases and J gave up 5 bases, with 16 bases separating them. This CDR3 comprises 15 residues. For the CDR3, the DNA is TGTGCCAGCAGTTACCCCCCGGTGGAGGGTAACGAGCAGTACTTC. Translating it yields CASSYPPVEGNEQYF.

V usage is TRBV9 and J usage is TRBJ2-1; no firm D call. This CDR3 region has 14 residues. Germline assignment: CDR1 SGDLS and CDR2 YYNGEE. V was cut by 4 bases and J by 7 bases, with 15 bases left in between. The CDR3 loop is CASSSGPKVNEQFF. Written as DNA, the CDR3 is TGTGCCAGCAGCTCCGGACCAAAAGTAAATGAGCAGTTCTTC.